This T cell receptor (beta chain) emerged from a study of blood T cell repertoires in COVID-19. The CDR3 spans 14 residues. Trimming pared 4 bases from V and 7 bases from J, leaving 14 bases between. This table comes from immunoSEQ multiplex PCR, and its TCRdb copy is limited to in-frame clones, with some not included. This sample yields approximately 150,000 clones, of which around 90% are seen a single time; roughly 2.5% belongs to the top ten. The V gene is TRBV23-1, the J gene TRBJ1-5; tentatively, D is TRBD1 (6 bases). TRBV23-1 is sorted into the ORF group, with uncertain function. Source material: peripheral blood. The TCR originated in a human donor with COVID-19, enrolled during active disease. The donor label of this sample is uncertain. CDR3 amino acids: CASSRWAGEQPQHF. The CDR3 nucleotides read TGCGCCAGCAGTCGGTGGGCAGGGGAACAGCCCCAGCATTTT.